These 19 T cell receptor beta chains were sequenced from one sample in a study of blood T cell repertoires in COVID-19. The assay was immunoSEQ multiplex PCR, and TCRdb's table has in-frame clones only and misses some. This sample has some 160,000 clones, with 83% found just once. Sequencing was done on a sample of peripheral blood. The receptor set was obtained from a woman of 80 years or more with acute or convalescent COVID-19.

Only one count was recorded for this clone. This CDR3 reads CASEDSFTDTQYF. As DNA, the CDR3 is TGTGCCAGTGAGGACAGCTTCACAGATACGCAGTATTTT. The rearrangement joins TRBV19 to TRBJ2-3; D might be TRBD1 (6 bases). Per germline, CDR1 LNHDA and CDR2 SQIVND (reference sequence). The V and J ends lost 8 bases and 2 bases respectively, with 11 bases between them. This CDR3 comprises 13 residues. The whole variable domain, filled in from reference TRBV19 and TRBJ2-3, reads DGGITQSPKYLFRKEGQNVTLSCEQNLNHDAMYWYRQDPGQGLRLIYYSQIVNDFQKGDIAEGYSVSREKKESFPLTVTSAQKNPTAFYLCASEDSFTDTQYFGPGTRLTVL.

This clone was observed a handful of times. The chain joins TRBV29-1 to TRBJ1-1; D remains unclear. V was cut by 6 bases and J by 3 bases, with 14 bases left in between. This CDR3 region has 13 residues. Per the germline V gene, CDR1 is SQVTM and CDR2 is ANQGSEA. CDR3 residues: CSVTVAPDTEAFF. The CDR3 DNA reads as TGCAGCGTAACTGTCGCCCCTGACACTGAAGCTTTCTTT.

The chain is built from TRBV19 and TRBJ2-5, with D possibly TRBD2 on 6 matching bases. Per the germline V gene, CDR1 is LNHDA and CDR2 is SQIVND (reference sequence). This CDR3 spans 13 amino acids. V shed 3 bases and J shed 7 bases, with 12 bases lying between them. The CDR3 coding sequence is TGTGCCAGTAGTATTGAAAGCGGGCCGACCCAGTACTTC. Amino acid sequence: CASSIESGPTQYF.

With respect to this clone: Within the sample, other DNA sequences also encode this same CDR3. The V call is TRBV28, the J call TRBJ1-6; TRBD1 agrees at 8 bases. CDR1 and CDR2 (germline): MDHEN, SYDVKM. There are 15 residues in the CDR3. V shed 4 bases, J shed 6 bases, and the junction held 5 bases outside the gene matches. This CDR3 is CASSSPGQGNSPLHF. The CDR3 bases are TGTGCCAGCAGTTCTCCCGGACAGGGTAATTCACCCCTCCACTTT.

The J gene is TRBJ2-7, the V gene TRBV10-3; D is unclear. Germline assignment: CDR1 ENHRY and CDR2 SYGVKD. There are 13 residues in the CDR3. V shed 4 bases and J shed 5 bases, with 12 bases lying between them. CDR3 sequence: CAISGRIRDEQYF. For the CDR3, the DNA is TGTGCCATCAGTGGCCGAATACGGGACGAGCAGTACTTC.

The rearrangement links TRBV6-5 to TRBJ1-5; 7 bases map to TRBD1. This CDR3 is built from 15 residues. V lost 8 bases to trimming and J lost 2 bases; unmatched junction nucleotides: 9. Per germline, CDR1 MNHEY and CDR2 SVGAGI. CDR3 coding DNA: TGTGCCAGCCGATTGGACAGGTGGGGCAATCAGCCCCAGCATTTT. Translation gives CASRLDRWGNQPQHF.

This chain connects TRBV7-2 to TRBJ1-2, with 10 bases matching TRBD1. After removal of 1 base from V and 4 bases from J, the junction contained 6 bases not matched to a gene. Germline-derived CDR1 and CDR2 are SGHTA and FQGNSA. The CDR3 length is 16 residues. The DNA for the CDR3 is TGTGCCAGCAGCTTAGGAGGGACAGGGGCGGTCTATGGCTACACCTTC. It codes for CASSLGGTGAVYGYTF.

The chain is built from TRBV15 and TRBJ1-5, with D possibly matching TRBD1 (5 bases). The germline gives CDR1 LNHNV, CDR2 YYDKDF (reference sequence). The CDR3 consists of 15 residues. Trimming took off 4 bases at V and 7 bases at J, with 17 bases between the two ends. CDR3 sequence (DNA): TGTGCCACCAGCACCGAATTACAGGTTCGCCAGCCCCAGCATTTT. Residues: CATSTELQVRQPQHF.

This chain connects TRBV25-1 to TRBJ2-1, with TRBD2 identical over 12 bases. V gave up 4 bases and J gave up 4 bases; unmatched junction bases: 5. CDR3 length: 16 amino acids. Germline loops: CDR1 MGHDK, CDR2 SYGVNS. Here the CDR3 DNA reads TGTGCCAGCAGTGCCCGGACTAGCGGGGATTACAATGAGCAGTTCTTC. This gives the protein CASSARTSGDYNEQFF.

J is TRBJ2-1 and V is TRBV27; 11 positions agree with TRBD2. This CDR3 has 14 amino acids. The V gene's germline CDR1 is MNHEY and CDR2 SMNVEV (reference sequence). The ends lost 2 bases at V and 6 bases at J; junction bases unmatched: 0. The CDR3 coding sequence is TGTGCCAGCAGTTTAGGGACTAGCGGCAATGAGCAGTTCTTC. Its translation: CASSLGTSGNEQFF.

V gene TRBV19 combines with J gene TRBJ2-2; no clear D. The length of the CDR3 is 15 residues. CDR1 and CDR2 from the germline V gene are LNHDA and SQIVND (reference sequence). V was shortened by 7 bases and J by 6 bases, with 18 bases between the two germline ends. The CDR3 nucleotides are TGTGCCAGTAATTATGGCGGCCGACGGGCCGGGGAGCTGTTTTTT. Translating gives CASNYGGRRAGELFF.

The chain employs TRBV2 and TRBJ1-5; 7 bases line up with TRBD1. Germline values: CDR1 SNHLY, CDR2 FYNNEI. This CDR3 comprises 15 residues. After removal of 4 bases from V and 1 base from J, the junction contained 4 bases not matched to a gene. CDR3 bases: TGTGCCAGCAGTGCGGCAGGGGGGAGCAATCAGCCCCAGCATTTT. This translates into CASSAAGGSNQPQHF.

CDR3 in amino acids: CASRPGTSFTGELFF. In nucleotides, the CDR3 is TGTGCCAGCAGACCCGGGACTAGCTTCACCGGGGAGCTGTTTTTT. The genes are TRBV6-5 and TRBJ2-2, with 9 bases that match TRBD2. Germline assignment: CDR1 MNHEY and CDR2 SVGAGI. This CDR3 comprises 15 residues. Trimming took 6 bases from V and 4 from J; bases not matched to a gene: 6.

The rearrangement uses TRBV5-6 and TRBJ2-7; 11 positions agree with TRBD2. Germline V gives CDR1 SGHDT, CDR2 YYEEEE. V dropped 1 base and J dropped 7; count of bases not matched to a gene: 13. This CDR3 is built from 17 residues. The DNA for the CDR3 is TGTGCCAGCAGCTTGCGAGGGGCACTAGCGGGAGTGGGAGAGCAGTACTTC. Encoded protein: CASSLRGALAGVGEQYF.

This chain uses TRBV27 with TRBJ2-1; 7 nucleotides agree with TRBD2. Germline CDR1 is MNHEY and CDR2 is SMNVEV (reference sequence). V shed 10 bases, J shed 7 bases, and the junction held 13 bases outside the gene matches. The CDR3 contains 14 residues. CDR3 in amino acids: CATTGLGFMNEQFF. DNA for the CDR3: TGTGCCACCACCGGACTAGGTTTTATGAATGAGCAGTTCTTC.

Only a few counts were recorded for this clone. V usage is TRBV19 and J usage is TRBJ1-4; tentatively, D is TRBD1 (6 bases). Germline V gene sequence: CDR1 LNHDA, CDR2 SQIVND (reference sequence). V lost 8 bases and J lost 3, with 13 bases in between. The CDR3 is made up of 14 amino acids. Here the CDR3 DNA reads TGTGCCAGTTGCCTACAGGGACCTAATGAAAAACTGTTTTTT. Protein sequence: CASCLQGPNEKLFF.

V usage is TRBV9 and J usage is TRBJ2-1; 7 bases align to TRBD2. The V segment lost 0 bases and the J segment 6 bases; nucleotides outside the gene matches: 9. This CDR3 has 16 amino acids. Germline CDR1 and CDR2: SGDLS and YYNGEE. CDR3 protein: CASSVAGTSAFNEQFF. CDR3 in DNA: TGTGCCAGCAGCGTAGCTGGAACTAGCGCGTTCAATGAGCAGTTCTTC.

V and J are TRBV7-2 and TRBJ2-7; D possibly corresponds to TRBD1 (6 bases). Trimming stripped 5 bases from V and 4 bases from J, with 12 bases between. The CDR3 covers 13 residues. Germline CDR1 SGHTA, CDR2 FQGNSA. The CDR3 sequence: CASSDGQLYEQYF. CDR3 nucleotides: TGTGCCAGCAGCGACGGACAGCTTTACGAGCAGTACTTC.

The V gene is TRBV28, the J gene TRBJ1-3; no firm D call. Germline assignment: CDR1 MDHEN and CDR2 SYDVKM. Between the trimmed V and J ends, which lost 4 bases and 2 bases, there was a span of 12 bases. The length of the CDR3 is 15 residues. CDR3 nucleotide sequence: TGTGCCAGCAGTTATGACGCCCGGGCTGGAAACACCATATATTTT. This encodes CASSYDARAGNTIYF. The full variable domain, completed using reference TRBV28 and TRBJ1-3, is DVKVTQSSRYLVKRTGEKVFLECVQDMDHENMFWYRQDPGLGLRLIYFSYDVKMKEKGDIPEGYSVSREKKERFSLILESASTNQTSMYLCASSYDARAGNTIYFGEGSWLTVV.